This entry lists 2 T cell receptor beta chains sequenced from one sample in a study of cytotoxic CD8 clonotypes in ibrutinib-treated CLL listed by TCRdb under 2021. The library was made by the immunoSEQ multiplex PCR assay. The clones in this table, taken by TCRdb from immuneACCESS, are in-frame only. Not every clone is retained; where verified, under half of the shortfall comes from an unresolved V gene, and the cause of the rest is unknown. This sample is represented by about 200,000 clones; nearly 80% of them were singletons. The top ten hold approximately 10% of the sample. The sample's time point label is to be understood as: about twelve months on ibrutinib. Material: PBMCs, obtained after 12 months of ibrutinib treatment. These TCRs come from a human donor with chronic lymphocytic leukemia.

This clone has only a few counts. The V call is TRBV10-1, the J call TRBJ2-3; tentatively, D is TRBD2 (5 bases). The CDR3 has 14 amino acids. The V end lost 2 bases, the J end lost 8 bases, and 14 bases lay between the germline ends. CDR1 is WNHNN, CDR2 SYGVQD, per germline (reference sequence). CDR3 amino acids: CASSEGTSIPTQYF. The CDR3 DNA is TGCGCCAGCAGTGAGGGAACTAGTATTCCTACGCAGTATTTT.

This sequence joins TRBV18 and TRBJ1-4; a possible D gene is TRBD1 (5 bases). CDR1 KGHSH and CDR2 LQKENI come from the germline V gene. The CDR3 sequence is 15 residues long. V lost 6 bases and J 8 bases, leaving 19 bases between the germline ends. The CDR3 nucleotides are TGTGCCAGCTCCTTTATCTTGGGGCCGGAAGAAAAACTGTTTTTT. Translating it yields CASSFILGPEEKLFF.